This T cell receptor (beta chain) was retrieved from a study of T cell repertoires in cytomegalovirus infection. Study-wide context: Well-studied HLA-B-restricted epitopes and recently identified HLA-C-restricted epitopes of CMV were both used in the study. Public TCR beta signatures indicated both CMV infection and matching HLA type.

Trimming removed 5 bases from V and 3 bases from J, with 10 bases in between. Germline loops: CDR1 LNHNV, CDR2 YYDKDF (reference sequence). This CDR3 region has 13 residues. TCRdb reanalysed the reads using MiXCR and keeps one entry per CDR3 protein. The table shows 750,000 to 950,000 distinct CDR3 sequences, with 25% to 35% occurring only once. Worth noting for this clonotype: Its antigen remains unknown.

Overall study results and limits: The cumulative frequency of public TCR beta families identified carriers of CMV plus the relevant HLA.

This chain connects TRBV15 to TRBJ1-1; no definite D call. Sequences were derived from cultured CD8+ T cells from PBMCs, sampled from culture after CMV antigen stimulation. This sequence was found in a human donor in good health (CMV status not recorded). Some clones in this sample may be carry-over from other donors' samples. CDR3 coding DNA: TGTGCCACCAGCCCCGGGCCGGACACTGAAGCTTTCTTT. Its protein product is CATSPGPDTEAFF.